One T cell receptor (beta chain) is described in this entry. The antigen is undetermined. The identical CDR3 is also encoded by other nucleotide sequences in the sample. The sample is drawn from a study of shared clonotypes between healthy human individuals. Findings and caveats of the study: Memory subsets generally showed lower estimated richness than naive subsets. Against clonotypes common to all four donors, non-shared ones had lower generation probabilities.

TCRdb's table, derived via immunoSEQ multiplex PCR, lists solely in-frame clones and lacks some. The repertoire holds over a million clones, with approximately 72% as singletons. The receptor comes from a man aged 18 to 30 in good health. Input material: memory CD4+ T cells sorted from blood. This sample's subset: CD45RA-negative fraction.

For the CDR3, the DNA is TGCGCCAGCAGCTTCAGGGGGCAAGAGACCCAGTACTTC. Its protein is CASSFRGQETQYF. The chain uses TRBV5-1 and TRBJ2-5, with 7 positions matching TRBD1. V lost 2 bases and J lost 2; bases outside the gene matches: 0. Germline CDR1 and CDR2: SGHRS and YFSETQ. This CDR3 region has 13 residues.